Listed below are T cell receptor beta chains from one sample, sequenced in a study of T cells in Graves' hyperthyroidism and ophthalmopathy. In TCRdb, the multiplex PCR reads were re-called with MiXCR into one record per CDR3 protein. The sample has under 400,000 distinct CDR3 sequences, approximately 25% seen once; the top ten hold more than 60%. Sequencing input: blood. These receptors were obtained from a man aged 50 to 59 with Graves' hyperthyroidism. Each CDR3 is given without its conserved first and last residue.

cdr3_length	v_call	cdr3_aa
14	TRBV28	ASSNCVTGVCGEAF
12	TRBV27	ASSLVGAEETQY
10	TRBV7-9	ASSRTGRELF
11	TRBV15	ATSREVPNEQF
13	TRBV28	ASSPPDGLTDTQY
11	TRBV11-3	ASSLVWNTEAF
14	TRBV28	ASTELAGPNTGELF
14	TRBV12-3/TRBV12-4	ASRSFDRDGKTEAF
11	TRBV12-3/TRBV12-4	ASRLTINNEQF
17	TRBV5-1	ASSLRASGTYSSYNEQF
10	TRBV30	AWSRGNYGYT
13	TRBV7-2	ASSSPDRGHYEQY
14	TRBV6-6	ASSYSWPSLTAEAF
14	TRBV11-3	ASSLTSGTRYNEQF
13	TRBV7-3	ASSQLGTGAYEQY
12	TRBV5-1	ASSFGQRTDTQY
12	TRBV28	ASRTLESNTEAF
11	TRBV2	ASRLERAYEQY
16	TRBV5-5	ASSLEGSSPSGANVLT
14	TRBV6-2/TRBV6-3	ASSFASVLAKNIQY
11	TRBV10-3	AISDFGSAEQY
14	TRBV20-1	SASGSSGIIEETQY
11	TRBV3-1	ATQNGISYEQY
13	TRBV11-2	ASSPILQGKETQY
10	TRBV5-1	ASSLTGVGYT